The following is a T cell receptor (beta chain) sequence with its context. These data come from a study of blood T cell repertoires in COVID-19. Study details: The United States, Italy and Spain supplied acute and convalescent COVID-19 samples.

Trimming took 4 bases from V and 3 from J, leaving 15 bases between them. The CDR3 is made up of 16 amino acids. Germline V lookup: CDR1 LNHDA, CDR2 SQIVND (reference sequence). The assay was immunoSEQ multiplex PCR, and TCRdb's table has in-frame clones only and misses some. Of around 190,000 clones listed, 88% are singletons. The clonotype was recovered from a human donor in a cohort sampled during active COVID-19. The rearrangement links TRBV19 to TRBJ2-2; D perhaps matches TRBD1 (6 bases). Sequencing used peripheral blood. The chain's CDR3 is CASSTPRGWDTGELFF. The CDR3 DNA reads as TGTGCCAGTAGTACCCCTAGGGGGTGGGACACCGGGGAGCTGTTTTTT. The complete variable domain, with remaining parts taken from reference TRBV19 and TRBJ2-2, reads DGGITQSPKYLFRKEGQNVTLSCEQNLNHDAMYWYRQDPGQGLRLIYYSQIVNDFQKGDIAEGYSVSREKKESFPLTVTSAQKNPTAFYLCASSTPRGWDTGELFFGEGSRLTVL.